Below, 29 T cell receptor beta chains from the same sample are listed, as sequenced in a study of regulatory T cells in long-lasting Graves disease. Time point here: persistent/refractory GD, antithyroid drugs over 5 years with positive TRAb. From RNA extracted from PBMCs, the TCR library was made. The TCR beta library used iRepertoire HTBI primers with Arm-PCR amplification of CDR3. TCRdb re-called the multiplex PCR reads with MiXCR, one entry per CDR3 protein. The sample has approximately 400,000 distinct CDR3 sequences; roughly 20% are singletons. The sample here was peripheral blood mononuclear cells (PBMCs), taken when the disease was refractory, from a patient treated with antithyroid drugs. The receptors were gathered from a female donor with Graves disease.

The table lists this clonotype with a few counts. The CDR3 region is CASSVQGGLYGYTF. As DNA, the CDR3 is TGCGCCAGCAGCGTACAGGGGGGGCTCTATGGCTACACCTTC. This chain links TRBV4-1 with TRBJ1-2; TRBD1 agrees at 8 bases. Germline V gives CDR1 MGHRA, CDR2 YSYEKL. After removal of 5 bases from V and 4 bases from J, the junction contained 6 bases not matched to a gene. The length of the CDR3 is 14 residues.

The chain carries TRBV7-2 and TRBJ2-3, with D uncertain. With 2 bases removed from V and 0 bases from J, the gap between germline ends came to 9 bases. Germline V gene sequence: CDR1 SGHTA, CDR2 FQGNSA. There are 15 residues in the CDR3. CDR3 in amino acids: CASSLWSDSTDTQYF. CDR3 nucleotides: TGTGCCAGCAGCTTATGGTCGGACAGCACAGATACGCAGTATTTT.

The chain joins TRBV6-1 to TRBJ2-3; D is undetermined. V gave up 6 bases and J gave up 7 bases, with 8 bases separating them. Looked up from germline, CDR1 is MNHNS and CDR2 is SASEGT. The CDR3 consists of 11 residues. The CDR3 nucleotides read TGTGCCAGCAGGAATGATTATACGCAGTATTTT. This gives the protein CASRNDYTQYF.

This clonotype was observed a handful of times. The CDR3 here is CASSVVELYNEQFF. In DNA, the CDR3 is TGTGCCAGCAGTGTAGTCGAGCTCTACAATGAGCAGTTCTTC. The chain carries TRBV2 and TRBJ2-1, with D uncertain. V was clipped by 4 bases and J by 3 bases, with 10 bases between them. The CDR3 sequence is 14 residues long. In germline, CDR1 is SNHLY, CDR2 FYNNEI.

This clonotype was seen more than once but under ten times. The chain links TRBV9 to TRBJ1-1; perhaps TRBD1 as D (5 bases). Germline-derived CDR1 and CDR2 are SGDLS and YYNGEE. Trimming left V 3 bases short and J 5 bases short, with 14 bases between. The CDR3 length is 14 residues. The CDR3 DNA reads TGTGCCAGCAGCGCCGGGGCATTAATGACTGAAGCTTTCTTT. As protein: CASSAGALMTEAFF.

This sequence joins TRBV5-5 and TRBJ1-1; weak D call: TRBD1 (6 bases). V lost 2 bases to trimming and J lost 8 bases, with 13 bases between them. The germline V gene encodes CDR1 SGHKS and CDR2 YYEKEE (reference sequence). The CDR3 spans 13 residues. The CDR3 DNA follows: TGTGCCAGCAGCTTCAACAGGGCCACAGAAGCTTTCTTT. Its protein product is CASSFNRATEAFF.

Notes on this clonotype: A read error may produce the germline difference seen at one junction end. This chain joins TRBV27 and TRBJ2-7; D is ambiguous. The CDR3 is made up of 13 amino acids. Germline V lookup: CDR1 MNHEY, CDR2 SMNVEV (reference sequence). The DNA for the CDR3 is TGTGCCGGCAGTTCCACCTCATCCTACGAGCAGTACTTC. It is translated as CAGSSTSSYEQYF.

Many counts were recorded for this clonotype. The chain is built from TRBV7-2 and TRBJ2-2, with 7 bases that match TRBD2. Germline assignment: CDR1 SGHTA and CDR2 FQGNSA. V lost 1 base, J lost 0 bases, and 5 bases stayed unmatched. The CDR3 runs to 17 residues. The CDR3 nucleotides read TGTGCCAGCAGCTTAGAGGTTCTAGCGGCGAACACCGGGGAGCTGTTTTTT. Translated, it gives CASSLEVLAANTGELFF.

This clonotype showed up many times. The rearrangement uses TRBV28 and TRBJ2-7, with 9 bases aligning to TRBD1. The ends lost 6 bases at V and 2 bases at J; junction bases unmatched: 5. CDR3 length: 14 amino acids. Germline V gene lookup returns CDR1 MDHEN and CDR2 SYDVKM. The CDR3: CASRVGQGTYEQYF. The CDR3 DNA reads TGTGCCAGCAGGGTAGGACAGGGGACCTACGAGCAGTACTTC.

There are a few counts of this clonotype. The chain carries TRBV7-2 and TRBJ2-3; 10 positions agree with TRBD2. V dropped 4 bases and J dropped 3; count of bases not matched to a gene: 1. In germline, CDR1 is SGHTA, CDR2 FQGNSA. CDR3 length: 14 residues. CDR3: CASSSSGRTDTQYF. CDR3 in DNA: TGTGCCAGCAGCTCTAGCGGGAGAACAGATACGCAGTATTTT.

A few counts support this clonotype. The chain joins TRBV7-3 to TRBJ2-2, with 12 nucleotides matching TRBD2. CDR1 and CDR2 (germline): SGHTA, FQGTGA. V was clipped by 1 base and J by 0 bases; unmatched bases: 6. This CDR3 has 19 residues. This CDR3 is CASSLIGLAGPTNTGELFF. CDR3 in DNA: TGTGCCAGCAGCTTAATAGGACTAGCGGGACCAACGAACACCGGGGAGCTGTTTTTT.

This chain joins TRBV7-9 and TRBJ2-5, with D perhaps assigned TRBD1 or TRBD2 (5 bases each). CDR1 and CDR2 (germline): SEHNR, FQNEAQ (reference sequence). V was cut by 1 base and J by 2 bases, with 11 bases left in between. CDR3 length: 15 amino acids. The CDR3 loop reads CASSLEGRFQETQYF. The CDR3 DNA is TGTGCCAGCAGCTTAGAGGGACGCTTTCAAGAGACCCAGTACTTC.

This clonotype was recorded a few times. The V and J genes are TRBV11-1 and TRBJ2-3; TRBD1 is a possible D gene (6 bases). V lost 2 bases and J lost 5, with 20 bases in between. CDR1 SGHAT and CDR2 FQDESV come from the germline V gene (reference sequence). The CDR3 loop spans 17 amino acids. The CDR3 bases are TGTGCCAGCAGCTTACGACGGACAGTATGGGGTCAAGATACGCAGTATTTT. This translates into CASSLRRTVWGQDTQYF. The variable domain in full, completed from reference TRBV11-1 and TRBJ2-3, reads EAEVAQSPRYKITEKSQAVAFWCDPISGHATLYWYRQILGQGPELLVQFQDESVVDDSQLPKDRFSAERLKGVDSTLKIQPAELGDSAMYLCASSLRRTVWGQDTQYFGPGTRLTVL.

This clonotype was counted at least ten times. The chain has TRBV28 and TRBJ1-5, with TRBD1 matching 8 bases. The CDR3 runs to 14 residues. The junction had 7 bases not matched to a gene; V was cut back by 6 bases and J by 6 bases. CDR1 is MDHEN, CDR2 SYDVKM, per germline. The CDR3 sequence: CASSNGQGRQPQHF. The CDR3 nucleotides are TGTGCCAGCAGCAACGGACAGGGCCGTCAGCCCCAGCATTTT.

The V gene is TRBV6-1, the J gene TRBJ1-5, with 8 bases matching TRBD1. After removal of 7 bases from V and 6 bases from J, the junction contained 11 bases not matched to a gene. Germline assignment: CDR1 MNHNS and CDR2 SASEGT. CDR3 length equals 15 residues. DNA of the CDR3: TGTGCCAGCAACATAAGACAGGGGACGGGTCAGCCCCAGCATTTT. It is translated as CASNIRQGTGQPQHF.

The table lists this clonotype with a few counts. V and J are TRBV30 and TRBJ1-1; D is uncertain. Germline CDR1 GTSNPN, CDR2 SVGIG (reference sequence). The ends were cut back, 0 bases at V and 2 bases at J, with 10 bases in the middle. The CDR3 has 14 amino acids. The CDR3 DNA follows: TGTGCCTGGAGTGTACCTGAGGGAAACACTGAAGCTTTCTTT. It codes for CAWSVPEGNTEAFF.

In this sample, this clonotype turned up many times. CDR3 coding DNA: TGTGCCAGCAGCATCAGGGTACCCCCCAAAAACATTCAGTACTTC. Translation gives CASSIRVPPKNIQYF. The chain joins TRBV12-3 or TRBV12-4 to TRBJ2-4; possible D gene TRBD1, 5 bases. Trimming removed 6 bases at V and 2 bases at J, with 14 bases between. CDR3 length: 15 amino acids.

This clonotype occurred many times. The chain carries TRBV7-9 and TRBJ2-7; TRBD2 might be the D (7 bases). The germline V gene has CDR1 SEHNR and CDR2 FQNEAQ (reference sequence). CDR3 length: 17 residues. Trimming took 1 base from V and 6 from J, leaving 22 bases between them. CDR3 sequence reads: CASSLGGGGGTHFEQYF. In DNA, the CDR3 is TGTGCCAGCAGCTTAGGGGGCGGCGGGGGCACCCACTTCGAGCAGTACTTC.

This clonotype was seen at least ten times. The V call is TRBV18, the J call TRBJ2-5; no clear D. CDR3 length: 14 amino acids. Germline V lookup: CDR1 KGHSH, CDR2 LQKENI. V lost 2 bases, J lost 3 bases, and 10 bases lay in between. In nucleotides, the CDR3 is TGTGCCAGCTCACCATCTCGACGGAAAGAGACCCAGTACTTC. Translation gives CASSPSRRKETQYF.

The table lists this clonotype with a few counts. V and J are TRBV5-6 and TRBJ2-4, with D maybe TRBD2 (6 bases). This CDR3 has 12 residues. Trimming took off 3 bases at V and 11 bases at J, with 12 bases between the two ends. Germline CDR1 SGHDT, CDR2 YYEEEE. CDR3 nucleotide sequence: TGTGCCAGCAGCTCCGGAGGGTTCGTTCAGTACTTC. The encoded protein is CASSSGGFVQYF.

There are a few counts of this clonotype. This chain connects TRBV28 to TRBJ2-7; D is possibly TRBD1 or TRBD2 (5 bases each). The CDR3 has 13 residues. CDR1 and CDR2 (germline): MDHEN, SYDVKM. The germline V and J ends were trimmed by 6 bases and 2 bases, with 11 bases remaining between them. The CDR3 sequence: CASSQRGPYEQYF. Here the CDR3 DNA reads TGTGCCAGCAGCCAAAGGGGACCCTACGAGCAGTACTTC. The variable domain in full, with the rest retrieved from reference TRBV28 and TRBJ2-7, is DVKVTQSSRYLVKRTGEKVFLECVQDMDHENMFWYRQDPGLGLRLIYFSYDVKMKEKGDIPEGYSVSREKKERFSLILESASTNQTSMYLCASSQRGPYEQYFGPGTRLTVT.

This clonotype was counted at least ten times. V gene TRBV28 combines with J gene TRBJ1-2, with a possible D match to TRBD1 (6 bases). V dropped 3 bases and J dropped 5 bases, with 10 bases sitting between them. CDR3 length: 13 residues. CDR1 is MDHEN, CDR2 SYDVKM, per germline. The CDR3 region has the DNA TGTGCCAGCAGTTTCCGGGACATGTATGGCTACACCTTC. Its protein product is CASSFRDMYGYTF.

Many counts were recorded for this clonotype. The V gene is TRBV24-1, the J gene TRBJ2-5, with a tentative D call TRBD1 (6 bases). CDR1 and CDR2 (germline): KGHDR, SFDVKD. This CDR3 is 12 amino acids long. V was trimmed by 2 bases and J by 13 bases, leaving 13 bases between them. CDR3 amino acids: CATSDSRQALYF. CDR3 sequence (DNA): TGTGCCACCAGTGATTCCCGACAGGCCCTGTACTTC.

The V and J genes are TRBV2 and TRBJ2-3; no firm D call. Trimming removed 5 bases from V and 5 bases from J, with 20 bases in between. Germline V CDR1 and CDR2: SNHLY, FYNNEI. CDR3 length: 16 amino acids. CDR3 loop: CASSKGRKDGGDTQYF. In DNA form, the CDR3 reads TGTGCCAGCAGTAAAGGACGGAAGGATGGTGGAGATACGCAGTATTTT.

This clonotype occurred a few times. This rearrangement joins TRBV10-3 to TRBJ1-1; 7 positions agree with TRBD1. Germline CDR1 is ENHRY and CDR2 is SYGVKD. J gave up 0 bases and V 6 bases, and 4 bases lay outside the gene matches. The CDR3 runs to 14 residues. CDR3 in DNA: TGTGCCATCAGGGGACAGACAGTGAACACTGAAGCTTTCTTT. Protein product: CAIRGQTVNTEAFF.

This clonotype was counted at least ten times. V gene TRBV7-9 combines with J gene TRBJ2-7; the match to TRBD2 covers 8 bases. The CDR3 length is 15 residues. Germline loops: CDR1 SEHNR, CDR2 FQNEAQ (reference sequence). V shed 6 bases and J 0 bases; nucleotides not matched to a gene: 7. In nucleotides, the CDR3 is TGTGCCAGCAGGTCGACTAGCGTACACTCCTACGAGCAGTACTTC. Residues: CASRSTSVHSYEQYF.

Many counts were recorded for this clonotype. This chain links TRBV20-1 with TRBJ1-5, with D unclear. In germline, CDR1 is DFQATT, CDR2 SNEGSKA (reference sequence). The CDR3 extends over 15 amino acids. The V and J ends lost 0 bases and 1 base respectively, with 10 bases between them. CDR3 region: CSARDRGRSNQPQHF. The CDR3 nucleotides read TGCAGTGCTAGAGATCGGGGTCGGAGCAATCAGCCCCAGCATTTT.

A note on this clonotype: This may be a read error, as it is one base from a much larger clone. The chain uses TRBV3-1 and TRBJ2-7; D unclear. CDR1 and CDR2 (germline): LGHDT, YNNKEL (reference sequence). The CDR3 consists of 14 residues. The CDR3 region is CAGSPSDRPGRQYF. As DNA, the CDR3 is TGTGCCGGCAGCCCCTCCGATAGGCCCGGGCGGCAGTACTTC.

This clonotype was observed many times. V gene TRBV2 combines with J gene TRBJ2-5; 7 positions match TRBD1. Trimming at V came to 4 bases and at J to 5 bases, leaving 13 bases not matched to a gene. Germline CDR1 is SNHLY and CDR2 is FYNNEI. The CDR3 runs to 16 residues. The CDR3 DNA reads as TGTGCCAGCAGTGGAAATGAACAGGGGTGGTTCGAGACCCAGTACTTC. This translates into CASSGNEQGWFETQYF.